This paragraph covers one T cell receptor beta chain sequence. No antigen is known for it. The sample is drawn from a study of regulatory T cells in long-lasting Graves disease. Indicated time point: newly diagnosed GD, antithyroid drugs for less than 3 months. TCR sequences were obtained from RNA taken from PBMCs. Overall study results and limits: Persistent Graves' cases showed lower TCR diversity than newly diagnosed cases.

Investigators prepared the TCR beta libraries by applying iRepertoire HTBI primers and Arm-PCR of CDR3 regions. TCRdb called the multiplex PCR reads again in MiXCR, with one record for every CDR3 protein. Of about 430,000 distinct CDR3 sequences detected, approximately 16% appear once; the ten largest clones hold 7.8%. This sample was also put to use in a study of T cells in Graves' hyperthyroidism and ophthalmopathy. From that study: For Graves' hyperthyroidism to be stable, ophthalmopathy could not progress within 18 months. TCR CDR3 underwent first-round RT-PCR with the HTBI primer set.

The sequenced sample was peripheral blood mononuclear cells (PBMCs), obtained at new diagnosis, from a patient treated with antithyroid drugs. The clonotype was recovered from a woman in her 40s with Graves disease.

The CDR3 region has the DNA TGTGCCAGCAGCCAAGGACATTCAACGGGATACACCTTC. Protein: CASSQGHSTGYTF. The chain is built from TRBV7-9 and TRBJ1-2; D perhaps matches TRBD1 (5 bases). Germline values: CDR1 SEHNR, CDR2 FQNEAQ (reference sequence). The V gene lost 5 bases and the J gene lost 11 bases, with 18 bases spanning the gap. This CDR3 comprises 13 residues. The full variable domain, with the rest looked up from reference TRBV7-9 and TRBJ1-2, is DTGVSQNPRHKITKRGQNVTFRCDPISEHNRLYWYRQTLGQGPEFLTYFQNEAQLEKSRLLSDRFSAERPKGSFSTLEIQRTEQGDSAMYLCASSQGHSTGYTFGSGTRLTVV.